This TCR beta chain is drawn from a study of regulatory T cells in long-lasting Graves disease. Points from the study as a whole: Persistent disease samples used TRBV28, TRBJ1-2 and TRBJ2-5 preferentially. Between persistent patients, 2,500 to 3,500 public clonotypes were shared, exceeding the approximately 900 shared between new patients.

Time point defined: newly diagnosed GD, antithyroid drugs for less than 3 months. PBMC-derived RNA was used for the TCR library. This clonotype was detected many times. Its antigen is not known. Researchers made TCR beta libraries by using iRepertoire HTBI primers and running Arm-PCR on CDR3 regions. TCRdb used MiXCR to reprocess the multiplex PCR reads, holding one entry per CDR3 protein. The table includes around 460,000 distinct CDR3 sequences, approximately 14% detected once. Looked up from germline, CDR1 is SGDLS and CDR2 is YYNGEE. V gave up 0 bases and J gave up 5 bases, with 12 bases separating them. This CDR3 has 15 residues. These sequences were also reported in another study, on T cells in Graves' hyperthyroidism and ophthalmopathy. According to that study: The primer set for the first-round RT-PCR of the TCR CDR3 was HTBI.

The J gene is TRBJ2-1, the V gene TRBV9, with D perhaps TRBD2 (5 bases). The material sequenced was peripheral blood mononuclear cells (PBMCs), taken at new diagnosis, from a patient treated with antithyroid drugs. The TCR originated in a woman between 45 and 65 years old with Graves disease. CDR3 amino acids: CASSVEASSNNEQFF. CDR3 bases: TGTGCCAGCAGCGTAGAGGCTAGCTCAAACAATGAGCAGTTCTTC.